The 10 T cell receptor beta chains in this list originate from one sample, sequenced in a study of early T cells in non-severe SARS-CoV-2 infection. TCRdb fed the 5' RACE reads into MiXCR, producing one record per CDR3 protein. Here the sample spans roughly 75,000 distinct CDR3 sequences, roughly a sixth being singletons. The specimen was whole blood. Source of these receptors: an adult who was a healthcare worker with PCR-confirmed SARS-CoV-2 infection or an uninfected control (not recorded which).

This clonotype was seen ten or more times. The rearrangement links TRBV5-5 to TRBJ2-5, with D possibly matching TRBD1 (7 bases). V dropped 1 base and J dropped 4 bases, with 20 bases sitting between them. The CDR3 totals 17 residues. CDR1 SGHKS and CDR2 YYEKEE come from the germline V gene (reference sequence). CDR3 region: CASSLRGTVESRETQYF. The DNA of the CDR3 is TGTGCCAGCAGCTTGCGGGGGACAGTTGAGTCAAGAGAGACCCAGTACTTC.

V and J are TRBV11-2 and TRBJ1-2, with 8 bases lining up with TRBD1. Germline V lookup: CDR1 SGHAT, CDR2 FQNNGV. V was pared by 4 bases and J by 6 bases, with 7 bases of the junction left unmatched. The CDR3 sequence is 14 residues long. CDR3 residues: CASSSMDRVDGYTF. CDR3 bases: TGTGCCAGCAGCTCGATGGACAGGGTCGATGGCTACACCTTC.

This clonotype was seen at least ten times. The chain carries TRBV3-1 and TRBJ1-2, with 8 bases aligning to TRBD1. The germline gives CDR1 LGHDT, CDR2 YNNKEL (reference sequence). The CDR3 has 14 residues. The V segment lost 4 bases and the J segment 4 bases; nucleotides outside the gene matches: 5. The CDR3 is CASSPTGGLYGYTF. The CDR3 coding sequence is TGTGCCAGCAGCCCTACAGGGGGGCTCTATGGCTACACCTTC.

The gene calls are TRBV20-1 and TRBJ2-7; 10 nucleotides agree with TRBD2. Germline assignment: CDR1 DFQATT and CDR2 SNEGSKA (reference sequence). The CDR3 has 17 amino acids. V lost 4 bases and J lost 1; bases outside the gene matches: 13. The CDR3 protein is CSATLGSGRAGSYEQYF. In DNA form, the CDR3 reads TGCAGTGCTACCCTAGGGAGCGGGAGGGCCGGATCCTACGAGCAGTACTTC.

V is TRBV7-2 and J is TRBJ1-5; no reliable D call. The CDR3 has 15 residues. V was cut by 1 base and J by 4 bases, with 11 bases left in between. The germline CDR1 and CDR2 sequences are SGHTA and FQGNSA. DNA for the CDR3: TGTGCCAGCAGCTTAGGGCTCAGCACTAATCAGCCCCAGCATTTT. Its protein product is CASSLGLSTNQPQHF.

This clonotype was picked up a small number of times. The V gene is TRBV24-1, the J gene TRBJ2-2; 8 nucleotides match TRBD2. The germline V gene has CDR1 KGHDR and CDR2 SFDVKD. The CDR3 extends over 15 amino acids. V was clipped by 3 bases and J by 4 bases; unmatched bases: 3. As DNA, the CDR3 is TGTGCCACCAGTGATGCGGGAGGAAGCACCGGGGAGCTGTTTTTT. It codes for CATSDAGGSTGELFF.

This clonotype appeared many times. The chain couples TRBV7-2 to TRBJ1-2, with D hard to call. From germline, CDR1 is SGHTA and CDR2 FQGNSA. The CDR3 spans 13 residues. Trimming pared 3 bases from V and 5 bases from J, leaving 10 bases between. The CDR3 reads CASSFEGAYGYTF. The DNA for the CDR3 is TGTGCCAGCAGCTTTGAGGGCGCTTATGGCTACACCTTC.

Only a few counts were recorded for this clonotype. The V call is TRBV5-1, the J call TRBJ2-3, with 7 bases identical to TRBD1. With 3 bases clipped from V and 6 bases from J, the junction kept 10 bases outside the gene matches. The CDR3 loop spans 15 amino acids. Germline V gene data show CDR1 as SGHRS and CDR2 as YFSETQ. CDR3: CASSYEGAAWDTQYF. CDR3 coding DNA: TGCGCCAGCAGCTACGAGGGGGCCGCATGGGATACGCAGTATTTT.

V is TRBV9 and J is TRBJ1-2; 7 bases are shared with TRBD1. The J segment lost 10 bases and the V segment lost 10 bases, leaving 10 bases of the junction unmatched. The CDR3 runs to 11 residues. The germline CDR1 and CDR2 sequences are SGDLS and YYNGEE. In DNA, the CDR3 is TGTGCCGGTCGACAGGGATCAGACTACACCTTC. Its protein is CAGRQGSDYTF.

In its sample, this clonotype was seen a few times. The chain links TRBV11-2 to TRBJ2-2, with 7 bases lining up with TRBD1. CDR3 size: 15 residues. The germline V gene has CDR1 SGHAT and CDR2 FQNNGV. J gave up 1 base and V 5 bases, and 4 bases lay outside the gene matches. CDR3 in DNA: TGTGCCAGCAGCGCCAACAGGGGGAACACCGGGGAGCTGTTTTTT. This encodes CASSANRGNTGELFF.